This is a list of T cell receptor beta chains from one sample in a study of graft-versus-host responses after intestinal transplantation. Their antigens remain unidentified. Using immunoSEQ multiplex PCR, the repertoire was profiled, and TCRdb retains in-frame clones only, with some absent. The sample lists under 95,000 clones; roughly 80% were seen once. The specimen was unstimulated CD4+ T cells sorted from spleen or lymph node cells, collected before intestinal transplant. The origin of the receptors is a human donor who received an intestinal transplant. The CDR3 runs from the conserved cysteine through the conserved F or W. Fields, in order: D gene, clone size, J gene, V gene, CDR3 DNA, CDR3 protein. The D gene is left open where the match is weak. Some rows have no size entry. The others give once, few or many, or a class for an expanded clone.

>TRBD2|-|TRBJ2-1|TRBV7-6
TGTGCCAGCAGCCCCGCGGGAGGGGCGGGAGACTCCTACAATGAGCAGTTCTTC
CASSPAGGAGDSYNEQFF
>TRBD1|-|TRBJ1-5|TRBV19
TGTGCCAGTAGTTCCCGGGACAGTTTAAATCAGCCCCAGCATTTT
CASSSRDSLNQPQHF
>-|-|TRBJ2-7|TRBV2
TGTGCCAGCAGCGGGGGACAGCCCGTGGGCGAGCAGTACTTC
CASSGGQPVGEQYF
>-|-|TRBJ2-1|TRBV7-9
TGTGCCAGCAGCTTTTTGCGGGGATCCTACAATGAGCAGTTCTTC
CASSFLRGSYNEQFF
>-|-|TRBJ2-1|TRBV7-3
TGTGCCAGCAGCTCTGACGGGACAACGGAGCAGTTCTTC
CASSSDGTTEQFF
>-|-|TRBJ2-5|TRBV18
TGTGCCAGCTCACCCGCGGAGACCCAGTACTTC
CASSPAETQYF
>-|-|TRBJ2-5|TRBV10-3
TGTGCCATCAGTTCCCGAGCAGGGTACCAACAAGAGACCCAGTACTTC
CAISSRAGYQQETQYF
>-|-|TRBJ2-5|TRBV29-1
TGCAGCGTTGAAGGCGGACAAGAGACCCAGTACTTC
CSVEGGQETQYF
>-|-|TRBJ2-5|TRBV27
TGTGCCAGCAGTACAAACAGGGCTCAGCTCCAAGAGACCCAGTACTTC
CASSTNRAQLQETQYF
>-|-|TRBJ2-1|TRBV7-9
TGTGCCAGCAGCTTAGTTGGGGGGTCCGTCAATGAGCAGTTCTTC
CASSLVGGSVNEQFF
>-|once|TRBJ2-5|TRBV7-9
TGTGCCAGCAGCTTAGCTGAACTAGTGAGGGAGACCCAGTACTTC
CASSLAELVRETQYF
>-|-|TRBJ2-1|TRBV7-2
TGTGCCAGCAGCTCGCAGGGGTACAATGAGCAGTTCTTC
CASSSQGYNEQFF
>-|-|TRBJ2-7|TRBV18
TGTGCCAGCTCACCACTACAAAGACAGCTACCCTACGAGCAGTACTTC
CASSPLQRQLPYEQYF
>TRBD1|-|TRBJ1-1|TRBV28
TGTGCCAGCAGATCCGGACAGGGGAACACTGAAGCTTTCTTT
CASRSGQGNTEAFF
>TRBD1|-|TRBJ2-1|TRBV29-1
TGCAGCGTGACCGGGACAGGCAGTTACAATGAGCAGTTCTTC
CSVTGTGSYNEQFF
>-|-|TRBJ2-2|TRBV9
TGTGCCAGCAGACAAGGGAGCACCGGGGAGCTGTTTTTT
CASRQGSTGELFF
>-|-|TRBJ2-1|TRBV5-1
TGCGCCAGCAGCCCCCGCGCGAGGGATGAGCAGTTCTTC
CASSPRARDEQFF
>TRBD2|-|TRBJ2-1|TRBV19
TGTGCCAGTAGTCCCCCCCTCTCCCCAGCGGGAGAGCACAATGAGCAGTTCTTC
CASSPPLSPAGEHNEQFF
>TRBD1|few|TRBJ1-3|TRBV30
TGTGCCTGCGCGAAGGGACAGCTAGGTGGAAACACCATATATTTT
CACAKGQLGGNTIYF
>-|-|TRBJ1-2|TRBV4-1
TGCGCCAGCAGCCACCCTACTCGAGGAGAGTATGGCTACACCTTC
CASSHPTRGEYGYTF
>TRBD1|once|TRBJ1-2|TRBV28
TGTGCCAGCAGAACCTCCGGGACAGGGAACTATGGCTACACCTTC
CASRTSGTGNYGYTF
>-|-|TRBJ1-5|TRBV28
TGTGCCAGCAGCCTGGTGGCTGGCCAGCCCCAGCATTTT
CASSLVAGQPQHF
>TRBD2|-|TRBJ2-3|TRBV6-1
TGTGCCAGCAAGTCTAGCGGGGGATTCACAGATACGCAGTATTTT
CASKSSGGFTDTQYF
>TRBD2|few|TRBJ2-1|TRBV29-1
TGCAGCGTTGCGCGGGAGGCCTACAATGAGCAGTTCTTC
CSVAREAYNEQFF
>-|-|TRBJ1-1|TRBV19
TGTGCCAGTAGTATAAGGGCAGGGGTGGTAACTGAAGCTTTCTTT
CASSIRAGVVTEAFF